This passage covers 21 T cell receptor beta chains from one sample sequenced in a study of cytomegalovirus exposure and HLA in healthy donors. The study ran its PCR with 60 Vbeta and 13 Jbeta primers. The method was immunoSEQ multiplex PCR; TCRdb's version includes in-frame clones alone and lacks a portion of them. The sample holds tens of thousands of clones, 73% seen once. Input material: PBMCs. These receptors originate from a man aged 50-60 years in good health and CMV-seronegative.

The V call is TRBV7-6, the J call TRBJ2-3; 9 bases fit TRBD1. V gave up 3 bases and J gave up 4 bases; unmatched junction bases: 20. This CDR3 has 20 amino acids. The V gene's germline CDR1 is SGHVS and CDR2 FNYEAQ. The CDR3 DNA is TGTGCCAGCAGCTTCTGGACAGGGGCCTTTAAAGGGGATAGCGCAGATACGCAGTATTTT. Translated: CASSFWTGAFKGDSADTQYF.

The rearrangement joins TRBV7-2 to TRBJ2-3, with no clear D. The germline V and J ends were trimmed by 3 bases and 6 bases, with 10 bases remaining between them. Germline CDR1 is SGHTA and CDR2 is FQGNSA. The CDR3 totals 13 residues. The CDR3 protein is CASSLVSSDTQYF. CDR3 bases: TGTGCCAGCAGCTTGGTAAGCTCGGATACGCAGTATTTT.

This chain uses TRBV5-6 with TRBJ1-2; 7 nucleotides agree with TRBD1. This CDR3 is built from 15 residues. CDR1 and CDR2 from the germline V gene are SGHDT and YYEEEE. J was trimmed by 5 bases and V by 3 bases; bases with no gene match: 10. The CDR3 DNA sequence: TGTGCCAGCAGCTCGCGGGCGGGCAGGGGGTATGGCTACACCTTC. This gives the protein CASSSRAGRGYGYTF.

This clone is a singleton in its sample. The chain combines TRBV7-2 with TRBJ1-1, with 7 bases aligning to TRBD1. CDR1 is SGHTA and CDR2 is FQGNSA in the germline V gene. Trimming took 3 bases from V and 1 from J; bases not matched to a gene: 2. CDR3 length: 14 residues. The CDR3 coding sequence is TGTGCCAGCAGCTTTTGGGACAGGAACACTGAAGCTTTCTTT. Its translation is CASSFWDRNTEAFF.

The genes are TRBV5-4 and TRBJ2-3, with D possibly TRBD2 on 6 matching bases. Germline V CDR1 and CDR2: SGHNT, YYREEE (reference sequence). The CDR3 extends over 14 amino acids. Trimming removed 4 bases at V and 1 base at J, with 10 bases between. The CDR3: CASSHLAGTDTQYF. Written as DNA, the CDR3 is TGTGCCAGCAGCCATTTAGCGGGCACAGATACGCAGTATTTT. The full variable domain, completed using reference TRBV5-4 and TRBJ2-3, is ETGVTQSPTHLIKTRGQQVTLRCSSQSGHNTVSWYQQALGQGPQFIFQYYREEENGRGNFPPRFSGLQFPNYSSELNVNALELDDSALYLCASSHLAGTDTQYFGPGTRLTVL.

This clone was observed a single time. The V call is TRBV19, the J call TRBJ2-1, with 10 bases aligning to TRBD2. This CDR3 comprises 16 residues. The germline gives CDR1 LNHDA, CDR2 SQIVND (reference sequence). Unmatched junction bases numbered 8, after V lost 7 bases and J lost 2 bases. The CDR3, as DNA: TGTGCCAGTATTGGAGGAGCGGGGGGGCCCTACAATGAGCAGTTCTTC. Protein sequence: CASIGGAGGPYNEQFF. Combining the CDR3 with reference TRBV19 and TRBJ2-1 gives the whole variable domain DGGITQSPKYLFRKEGQNVTLSCEQNLNHDAMYWYRQDPGQGLRLIYYSQIVNDFQKGDIAEGYSVSREKKESFPLTVTSAQKNPTAFYLCASIGGAGGPYNEQFFGPGTRLTVL.

The V gene is TRBV6-5, the J gene TRBJ1-2; 7 positions agree with TRBD1. CDR1 and CDR2 (germline): MNHEY, SVGAGI. The CDR3 has 14 amino acids. With 5 bases clipped from V and 5 bases from J, the junction kept 8 bases outside the gene matches. CDR3 region: CASSPDRVGYGYTF. CDR3 DNA: TGTGCCAGCAGTCCCGACAGGGTGGGGTATGGCTACACCTTC.

V usage is TRBV5-1 and J usage is TRBJ2-5; D not certain. This CDR3 spans 12 amino acids. V was trimmed by 4 bases and J by 4 bases, leaving 8 bases between them. Germline assignment: CDR1 SGHRS and CDR2 YFSETQ. The CDR3 region is CASSQVGETQYF. In DNA form, the CDR3 reads TGCGCCAGCAGCCAGGTCGGAGAGACCCAGTACTTC.

The chain carries TRBV5-1 and TRBJ2-7; D not certain. Germline assignment: CDR1 SGHRS and CDR2 YFSETQ. V was pared by 0 bases and J by 6 bases, with 16 bases between. The CDR3 consists of 15 residues. The CDR3 is CASSLEHAPSGEQYF. The CDR3 DNA sequence: TGCGCCAGCAGCTTGGAGCACGCCCCTTCGGGCGAGCAGTACTTC.

The V and J genes are TRBV2 and TRBJ2-3; no clear D. Germline assignment: CDR1 SNHLY and CDR2 FYNNEI. Between the trimmed V and J ends, which lost 1 base and 6 bases, there was a span of 11 bases. CDR3 length: 14 residues. CDR3: CASSEDRLSDTQYF. The DNA of the CDR3 is TGTGCCAGCAGTGAAGACCGGTTAAGTGATACGCAGTATTTT.

The rearrangement uses TRBV6-7 and TRBJ1-2, with D unresolved. TRBV6-7 is an ORF, and what it does is uncertain. The V end lost 4 bases, the J end lost 5 bases, and 17 bases lay between the germline ends. The CDR3 is made up of 15 amino acids. DNA for the CDR3: TGTGCCAGCAGTTCCCCCAACGGGAGGTCTTATGGCTACACCTTC. It encodes CASSSPNGRSYGYTF.

Points on this clone: In the same sample, other DNA sequences code for this CDR3. The genes are TRBV5-1 and TRBJ2-5, with TRBD2 matching over 10 bases. J gave up 2 bases and V 2 bases, and 3 bases lay outside the gene matches. The germline V gene has CDR1 SGHRS and CDR2 YFSETQ. This CDR3 region has 15 residues. This CDR3 is CASSLVAGGQETQYF. In nucleotides, the CDR3 is TGCGCCAGCAGCTTAGTAGCGGGGGGACAAGAGACCCAGTACTTC.

V gene TRBV30 combines with J gene TRBJ2-7, with TRBD1 identical over 10 bases. The CDR3 extends over 14 amino acids. The trim removed 8 bases at V and 3 bases at J, leaving 10 bases unmatched. Per germline, CDR1 GTSNPN and CDR2 SVGIG (reference sequence). The CDR3 nucleotides read TGTGCCAATGGAGGGGACAGGGGTATCTACGAGCAGTACTTC. Translated: CANGGDRGIYEQYF.

This chain uses TRBV15 with TRBJ2-3, with D maybe TRBD1 (6 bases). Trimming took off 1 base at V and 7 bases at J, with 15 bases between the two ends. This CDR3 is 15 amino acids long. Germline CDR1 reads LNHNV; CDR2 reads YYDKDF (reference sequence). The CDR3 here is CATSRGVGGEHTQYF. In DNA, the CDR3 is TGTGCCACCAGCAGAGGCGTAGGGGGTGAGCATACGCAGTATTTT. The variable domain in full, with the rest retrieved from reference TRBV15 and TRBJ2-3, is DAMVIQNPRYQVTQFGKPVTLSCSQTLNHNVMYWYQQKSSQAPKLLFHYYDKDFNNEADTPDNFQSRRPNTSFCFLDIRSPGLGDTAMYLCATSRGVGGEHTQYFGPGTRLTVL.

This clone was seen only a few times. This rearrangement joins TRBV6-5 to TRBJ2-2; TRBD2 agrees at 8 bases. J lost 1 base, V lost 8 bases, and 6 bases had no gene match. Looked up from germline, CDR1 is MNHEY and CDR2 is SVGAGI. This CDR3 spans 15 amino acids. CDR3 in amino acids: CASGLSGVNTGELFF. The CDR3 DNA reads TGTGCCAGCGGCCTTAGCGGGGTGAACACCGGGGAGCTGTTTTTT.

The chain uses TRBV6-1 and TRBJ2-7; perhaps TRBD1 as D (6 bases). V lost 3 bases, J lost 0 bases, and 9 bases lay in between. The germline CDR1 and CDR2 sequences are MNHNS and SASEGT. The CDR3 length is 14 residues. CDR3 protein: CASSEDRPSYEQYF. The CDR3 region has the DNA TGTGCCAGCAGTGAGGACAGACCCTCCTACGAGCAGTACTTC.

V is TRBV30 and J is TRBJ1-1, with D possibly being TRBD1 (5 bases). CDR3 size: 14 residues. The V gene lost 2 bases and the J gene lost 1 base, with 11 bases spanning the gap. Germline-derived CDR1 and CDR2 are GTSNPN and SVGIG (reference sequence). The CDR3 region has the DNA TGTGCCTGGAGTCGAACAGGTCGGAACACTGAAGCTTTCTTT. This encodes CAWSRTGRNTEAFF.

The V and J genes are TRBV4-2 and TRBJ2-7, with 10 bases lining up with TRBD2. CDR1 is LGHNA, CDR2 YNFKEQ, per germline. This CDR3 comprises 19 residues. J was trimmed by 3 bases and V by 0 bases; bases with no gene match: 14. The DNA for the CDR3 is TGTGCCAGCAGCCAAGAGGGAGTTGCCGGACTAGCGGATAGCTACGAGCAGTACTTC. Residues: CASSQEGVAGLADSYEQYF.

This clone was observed a few times. The chain employs TRBV5-6 and TRBJ1-2; D gene ambiguous. V was cut by 4 bases and J by 5 bases, with 12 bases left in between. This CDR3 has 13 amino acids. Germline CDR1 is SGHDT and CDR2 is YYEEEE. As DNA, the CDR3 is TGTGCCAGCAGCAAAGATCGGGGATATGGCTACACCTTC. Its protein is CASSKDRGYGYTF.

The chain uses TRBV6-5 and TRBJ1-4, with D tentatively TRBD1 (6 bases). Trimming removed 2 bases from V and 8 bases from J, with 12 bases in between. The V gene's germline CDR1 is MNHEY and CDR2 SVGAGI. This CDR3 has 14 residues. DNA for the CDR3: TGTGCCAGCAGTTACACAGGGCGAGGGGAAAAACTGTTTTTT. It specifies CASSYTGRGEKLFF.

As regards this clone: One junction end does not reproduce the germline sequence, and a read error may be involved. Distinct nucleotide sequences in the sample also encode this CDR3. The chain couples TRBV5-5 to TRBJ1-2; D remains ambiguous. The length of the CDR3 is 14 residues. The germline V gene has CDR1 SGHKS and CDR2 YYEKEE (reference sequence). The CDR3 loop is CASSLQQPHYGYTF. In DNA form, the CDR3 reads TGCGCCAGCAGCTTACAACAGCCTCACTATGGCTACACCTTC.